The clone carrying this T cell receptor (beta chain) was seen many times. The antigen remains unidentified. What was amplified from RNA transcripts were TCR beta CDR3 regions. TCR CDR3 underwent first-round RT-PCR with the HTBI primer set. TCRdb ran MiXCR on the multiplex PCR reads and lists one entry per CDR3 protein. This repertoire shows around 620,000 distinct CDR3 sequences, around 14% found once; its top ten account for roughly 7.1%. This sample was taken from a study of T cells in Graves' hyperthyroidism and ophthalmopathy. Study-level information: Peripheral blood was drawn at first diagnosis, prior to all treatment. General study findings and limits: The model predicted ophthalmopathy a median around 6 months before onset.

This CDR3 is built from 15 residues. V lost 4 bases to trimming and J lost 7 bases, with 14 bases between them. CDR1 is SGHTA and CDR2 is FQGNSA in the germline V gene. Specimen: blood. This sequence originates from a woman younger than 35 with Graves' ophthalmopathy. The rearrangement links TRBV7-2 to TRBJ1-6; D is possibly TRBD1 (6 bases). The CDR3 DNA reads TGTGCCAGCAGCTCCACAAGGGGGATGAATTCACCCCTCCACTTT. This codes for CASSSTRGMNSPLHF.